A single sample is the source of the 10 T cell receptor beta chains below, sequenced in a study of T cell responses to AZD1222 COVID-19 vaccine. Here immunoSEQ multiplex PCR was the method, and the copy in TCRdb shows in-frame clones only, minus some. The data hold about 190,000 clones, with over 80% observed a single time. The sequencing here drew on peripheral blood, taken on day 0 of MenACWY control vaccination. The receptors come from an adult in good health.

The chain employs TRBV7-2 and TRBJ1-5; D remains ambiguous. Germline V gene lookup returns CDR1 SGHTA and CDR2 FQGNSA. V lost 0 bases and J 4 bases, leaving 13 bases between the germline ends. The CDR3 is 16 residues long. As DNA, the CDR3 is TGTGCCAGCAGCTTAGCGGGCTCGGGTCCGAATCAGCCCCAGCATTTT. It is translated as CASSLAGSGPNQPQHF. Full variable domain (missing parts from reference TRBV7-2 and TRBJ1-5): GAGVSQSPSNKVTEKGKDVELRCDPISGHTALYWYRQSLGQGLEFLIYFQGNSAPDKSGLPSDRFSAERTGGSVSTLTIQRTQQEDSAVYLCASSLAGSGPNQPQHFGDGTRLSIL.

This clone came up once. The chain uses TRBV7-9 and TRBJ1-4; D unresolved. The V gene lost 0 bases and the J gene lost 3 bases, with 5 bases spanning the gap. The CDR3 loop spans 14 amino acids. Germline CDR1 reads SEHNR; CDR2 reads FQNEAQ (reference sequence). The CDR3 is CASSLAMPNEKLFF. CDR3 DNA sequence: TGTGCCAGCAGCTTAGCGATGCCTAATGAAAAACTGTTTTTT.

This clone was detected only a few times. Different DNA sequences within this sample yield the same CDR3. The chain is built from TRBV4-3 and TRBJ2-1; TRBD1 might be the D (5 bases). V dropped 0 bases and J dropped 8 bases, with 11 bases sitting between them. The length of the CDR3 is 14 residues. Germline V gives CDR1 LGHNA, CDR2 YSLEER. The CDR3 loop is CASSQDRAGYEQFF. Written as DNA, the CDR3 is TGCGCCAGCAGCCAAGATAGGGCAGGGTATGAGCAGTTCTTC.

The chain links TRBV30 to TRBJ1-1, with TRBD1 as a possible D gene (5 bases). V was pared by 8 bases and J by 4 bases, with 5 bases between. Germline-derived CDR1 and CDR2 are GTSNPN and SVGIG (reference sequence). The CDR3 is 9 amino acids. CDR3 amino acids: CAGGTEAFF. The CDR3 region has the DNA TGTGCCGGGGGCACTGAAGCTTTCTTT.

In this sample, this clone turned up once. This chain joins TRBV2 and TRBJ2-1; D uncertain. Germline lookup yields CDR1 SNHLY and CDR2 FYNNEI. This CDR3 is 13 amino acids long. V lost 8 bases, J lost 4 bases, and 12 bases lay in between. The chain's CDR3 is CASRGRIYNEQFF. Here the CDR3 DNA reads TGTGCCAGCCGAGGTAGGATTTACAATGAGCAGTTCTTC.

V gene TRBV28 combines with J gene TRBJ2-7; 7 nucleotides agree with TRBD1. J lost 1 base, V lost 4 bases, and 7 bases had no gene match. CDR1 is MDHEN and CDR2 is SYDVKM in the germline V gene. This CDR3 comprises 15 residues. The CDR3 DNA sequence: TGTGCCAGCAGTTACAGGGACAGACTTTCCTACGAGCAGTACTTC. Translated: CASSYRDRLSYEQYF.

The V and J genes are TRBV19 and TRBJ2-2; TRBD1 might be the D (6 bases). The V end lost 5 bases, the J end lost 3 bases, and 13 bases lay between the germline ends. The CDR3 is 15 amino acids. From germline, CDR1 is LNHDA and CDR2 SQIVND (reference sequence). The CDR3 nucleotides read TGTGCCAGTAGTCCCCCTGACAGGTACACCGGGGAGCTGTTTTTT. Translation: CASSPPDRYTGELFF. Drawing the rest from reference TRBV19 and TRBJ2-2, the complete variable domain is DGGITQSPKYLFRKEGQNVTLSCEQNLNHDAMYWYRQDPGQGLRLIYYSQIVNDFQKGDIAEGYSVSREKKESFPLTVTSAQKNPTAFYLCASSPPDRYTGELFFGEGSRLTVL.

This chain uses TRBV28 with TRBJ1-4; D call uncertain. Trimming took 6 bases from V and 5 from J, leaving 22 bases between them. The CDR3 is 17 amino acids. Germline V lookup: CDR1 MDHEN, CDR2 SYDVKM. The CDR3 is CASSLMSPQRRNEKLFF. The CDR3 coding sequence is TGTGCCAGCAGCTTAATGTCCCCCCAGCGGAGGAATGAAAAACTGTTTTTT.

This chain links TRBV6-6 with TRBJ1-4; TRBD1 aligns across 7 bases. The CDR3 has 15 residues. CDR1 is MNHNY, CDR2 SVGAGI, per germline (reference sequence). Trimming removed 5 bases from V and 6 bases from J; junction bases left unmatched: 9. CDR3 loop: CASSPGGTVDEKLFF. For the CDR3, the DNA is TGTGCCAGCAGTCCCGGGGGGACAGTTGATGAAAAACTGTTTTTT.

This chain uses TRBV20-1 with TRBJ2-7; D possibly corresponds to TRBD1 (7 bases). The CDR3 consists of 15 residues. Trimming cost V 3 bases and J 5 bases, with 20 bases left between them. The germline V gene has CDR1 DFQATT and CDR2 SNEGSKA (reference sequence). CDR3 in DNA: TGCAGTGCTAGTGGTCTGGCGGGACAGCTCCACGAGCAGTACTTC. Translated, it gives CSASGLAGQLHEQYF.